This TCR beta chain was obtained from a study of T cell clonality in common variable immunodeficiency. Study-wide results and caveats: Shared TCRbeta clones were fewer between CVID subjects than controls.

This clone was counted many times. Its antigen remains unidentified. The missing CDR3 end, 3 residues past where the read stops, is filled in from the germline J gene. The protocol was immunoSEQ multiplex PCR, while the TCRdb copy is restricted to in-frame clones and leaves out a portion. Singletons are absent from the sample, which has tens of thousands of clones. This CDR3 has 14 amino acids. CDR1 SGHRS and CDR2 YFSETQ come from the germline V gene. The sequenced material came from peripheral blood mononuclear cells. This TCR was recovered from a person between 18 and 75 years old in good health. V gene TRBV5-1 combines with J gene TRBJ1-2; 8 positions agree with TRBD1. The CDR3 bases that were read are TGCGCCAGCAGCCCAGGAGACAGGGGAAGCGGC. Residues: CASSPGDRGSG. The whole CDR3 reads CASSPGDRGSGYTF.